These 6 T cell receptor beta chains share one sample of origin, sequenced in a study of chemoradiotherapy in HPV16-positive cancers. Sequencing was performed with immunoSEQ multiplex PCR; in TCRdb, only in-frame clones are kept and a portion is missing. The data contain under 15,000 clones, around 80% of them seen just once; the ten biggest clones take up about 2.3%. The sample was gathered from a patient who underwent chemoradiotherapy. The receptor source for this set is a human donor with HPV-associated anogenital cancer.

The gene calls are TRBV19 and TRBJ1-3; TRBD1 might be the D (5 bases). Looked up from germline, CDR1 is LNHDA and CDR2 is SQIVND (reference sequence). Trimming left V 3 bases short and J 3 bases short, with 12 bases between. This CDR3 is 15 amino acids long. In nucleotides, the CDR3 is TGTGCCAGTAGTATCTCAGGGATGTTTGGAAACACCATATATTTT. Residues: CASSISGMFGNTIYF.

The rearrangement uses TRBV19 and TRBJ1-6; TRBD1 matches at 8 bases. The germline V gene encodes CDR1 LNHDA and CDR2 SQIVND (reference sequence). The CDR3 loop spans 19 amino acids. V lost 4 bases and J lost 1; bases outside the gene matches: 12. Here the CDR3 reads CASSRERTQGASYNSPLHF. CDR3 DNA: TGTGCCAGTAGTAGGGAGAGAACTCAGGGGGCATCCTATAATTCACCCCTCCACTTT.

The rearrangement joins TRBV21-1 to TRBJ1-4. TRBV21-1 corresponds to a pseudogene. The CDR3 spans 16 residues. In nucleotides, the CDR3 is TGTGCCAGCAGCCCAGGTGGACGGGGCACTAATGAAAAACTGTTTTTT. Protein sequence: CASSPGGRGTNEKLFF.

The V gene is TRBV13, the J gene TRBJ2-5; 7 bases map to TRBD1. Germline V gene lookup returns CDR1 PRHDT and CDR2 FYEKMQ (reference sequence). J was trimmed by 2 bases and V by 4 bases; bases with no gene match: 4. The CDR3 has 14 residues. The chain's CDR3 is CASSSGTEQETQYF. In nucleotides, the CDR3 is TGTGCCAGCAGCTCCGGGACAGAACAAGAGACCCAGTACTTC.

The chain employs TRBV19 and TRBJ2-3, with D possibly TRBD1 on 6 matching bases. This CDR3 has 15 amino acids. Trimming shortened V by 3 bases and J by 1 base, and 11 bases separated the two germline ends. Germline CDR1 LNHDA, CDR2 SQIVND (reference sequence). This chain's CDR3 is CASSIWAGGTDTQYF. The DNA of the CDR3 is TGTGCCAGTAGTATCTGGGCAGGGGGCACAGATACGCAGTATTTT.

V usage is TRBV7-3 and J usage is TRBJ1-5, with D unclear. The CDR3 loop spans 13 amino acids. V was shortened by 2 bases and J by 7 bases, with 9 bases between the two germline ends. CDR1 and CDR2 (germline): SGHTA, FQGTGA. This chain's CDR3 is CASSLSAGQPQHF. The CDR3 DNA follows: TGTGCCAGCAGCTTATCGGCGGGACAGCCCCAGCATTTT.